The present T cell receptor (beta chain) was sequenced within a study of blood T cell repertoires in COVID-19. The germline CDR1 and CDR2 sequences are ENHRY and SYGVKD. The CDR3 spans 11 residues. V was cut by 10 bases and J by 3 bases, with 9 bases left in between. Some clones are missing from TCRdb's copy, which holds only in-frame ones; the method was immunoSEQ multiplex PCR. The sample carries over 130,000 clones, 88% recorded once. This clone was observed a handful of times. What was sequenced was peripheral blood. V usage is TRBV10-3 and J usage is TRBJ1-1; D ambiguous. The sequence derives from a human donor with COVID-19, enrolled during active disease. The donor label of this sample is uncertain. In nucleotides, the CDR3 is TGTGCCACCCGGTTGGACACTGAAGCTTTCTTT. Its translation is CATRLDTEAFF.